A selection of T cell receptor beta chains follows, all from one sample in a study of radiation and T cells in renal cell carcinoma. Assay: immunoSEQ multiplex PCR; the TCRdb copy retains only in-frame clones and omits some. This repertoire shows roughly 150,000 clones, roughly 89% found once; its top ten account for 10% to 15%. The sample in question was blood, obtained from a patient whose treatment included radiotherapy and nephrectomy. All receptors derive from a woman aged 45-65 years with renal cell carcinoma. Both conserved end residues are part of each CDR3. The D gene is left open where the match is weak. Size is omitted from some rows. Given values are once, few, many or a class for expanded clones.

CASGGGGLGQPQHF TGCGCCAGCGGCGGCGGGGGGCTCGGTCAGCCCCAGCATTTT few TRBJ1-5 TRBV23-1 .
CASSLAEDTDTQYF TGCGCCAGCAGCTTGGCCGAAGACACAGATACGCAGTATTTT . TRBJ2-3 TRBV5-1 .
CATRGGTNEKLFF TGTGCCACCCGTGGGGGAACTAATGAAAAACTGTTTTTT . TRBJ1-4 TRBV18 .
CASSSLAGDQETQYF TGCGCCAGCAGTTCTCTAGCGGGGGATCAAGAGACCCAGTACTTC . TRBJ2-5 TRBV5-1 TRBD2
CASSPRLAGGPYNEQFF TGCGCCAGCAGCCCCAGACTAGCGGGGGGCCCATACAATGAGCAGTTCTTC . TRBJ2-1 TRBV5-1 TRBD2
CASSYVAGQETQYF TGTGCCAGCAGTTACGTCGCAGGGCAAGAGACCCAGTACTTC . TRBJ2-5 TRBV6-5 .
CASSSRGRANYGYTF TGTGCCAGCAGTTCCAGGGGAAGAGCTAACTATGGCTACACCTTC . TRBJ1-2 TRBV6-6 .
CASSHRTGLGETQYF TGTGCCAGCTCACACCGGACAGGTCTGGGAGAGACCCAGTACTTC . TRBJ2-5 TRBV18 TRBD1
CARQGGSTDTQYF TGTGCCAGACAGGGGGGAAGCACAGATACGCAGTATTTT . TRBJ2-3 TRBV7-9 TRBD1
CASSSLNKRTGAKEQYF TGTGCCAGCAGCTCATTAAATAAAAGGACAGGGGCGAAAGAGCAGTACTTC . TRBJ2-7 TRBV13 TRBD1
CATRRGQDTDTQYF TGTGCCACCAGGAGGGGACAGGACACAGATACGCAGTATTTT . TRBJ2-3 TRBV15 TRBD1
CASSPREAYRGYTF TGTGCCAGCAGTCCCCGGGAGGCCTATAGGGGCTACACCTTC . TRBJ1-2 TRBV6-1 .
CASSRTGRSGNTIYF TGCGCCAGCAGCAGAACAGGGCGCTCTGGAAACACCATATATTTT . TRBJ1-3 TRBV10-1 .
CASSSLEGYGEQFF TGTGCTAGCAGCTCCCTGGAGGGTTACGGTGAGCAGTTCTTC . TRBJ2-1 TRBV7-7 .
CASSLESETQYF TGCGCCAGCAGCTTGGAGTCGGAGACCCAGTACTTC once TRBJ2-5 TRBV5-1 .
CASSEAGGSNLPQHF TGCGCCAGCAGTGAGGCAGGGGGCTCGAATTTGCCCCAGCATTTT . TRBJ1-5 TRBV10-2 TRBD1
CAISGGQMNTEAFF TGTGCCATCAGTGGGGGACAGATGAACACTGAAGCTTTCTTT many TRBJ1-1 TRBV10-3 TRBD1
CASSRDGGSDTQYF TGTGCCAGCAGTCGCGACGGGGGCTCAGATACGCAGTATTTT . TRBJ2-3 TRBV2 .
CASSEVRAKNIQYF TGTGCCAGCAGTGAGGTTCGAGCCAAAAACATTCAGTACTTC . TRBJ2-4 TRBV2 .
CASSSGDRGLVNEKLFF TGCGCCAGCAGCTCGGGGGACAGGGGGCTCGTTAATGAAAAACTGTTTTTT . TRBJ1-4 TRBV5-1 TRBD1
CASSYSPGGDYGYTF TGTGCCAGCAGTTACTCCCCGGGGGGGGACTATGGCTACACCTTC . TRBJ1-2 TRBV6-5 .
CASSYSNGGRTEQYF TGTGCCAGCAGTTACTCGAACGGGGGGCGCACCGAGCAGTACTTC . TRBJ2-7 TRBV6-5 .
CASSETGSRRQYF TGCGCCAGCAGTGAGACTGGTTCTCGGCGGCAGTACTTC . TRBJ2-7 TRBV10-1 .
CASNTGKNTGELFF TGTGCCAGTAACACAGGGAAGAACACCGGGGAGCTGTTTTTT . TRBJ2-2 TRBV19 .
CAARDTQETQYF TGTGCCGCCCGGGACACCCAAGAGACCCAGTACTTC . TRBJ2-5 TRBV11-2 .
CASSLRGSETQYF TGTGCCAGCAGCCTCAGGGGGAGCGAGACCCAGTACTTC . TRBJ2-5 TRBV5-4 TRBD1
CASSFGGRETQYF TGTGCCAGCAGCTTCGGGGGGCGGGAGACCCAGTACTTC . TRBJ2-5 TRBV7-2 .
CASSFGQGSETQYF TGCGCCAGCAGCTTTGGACAGGGATCGGAGACCCAGTACTTC . TRBJ2-5 TRBV5-1 TRBD1
CASSHGLAGYYEQFF TGTGCCAGCAGCCACGGGTTAGCGGGGTATTATGAGCAGTTCTTC . TRBJ2-1 TRBV4-2 TRBD2
CASSLGTGNYEQYF TGTGCCAGCAGCTTAGGGACAGGGAATTACGAGCAGTACTTC . TRBJ2-7 TRBV7-2 TRBD1
CASSLGQSTDTQYF TGTGCCAGCAGCTTGGGACAGAGCACAGATACGCAGTATTTT once TRBJ2-3 TRBV13 TRBD1
CASSQTGTHGYTF TGTGCCAGCTCACAAACAGGGACCCATGGCTACACCTTC once TRBJ1-2 TRBV18 .
CASSSRPLPDTQYF TGTGCCAGCAGCTCCCGACCCCTGCCGGATACGCAGTATTTT . TRBJ2-3 TRBV9 .
CASSEGTSGSYEQYF TGTGCCAGCAGTGAAGGGACTAGCGGGTCCTACGAGCAGTACTTC . TRBJ2-7 TRBV6-1 TRBD2
CASGDQRDRANYYGYTF TGTGCTAGTGGTGACCAACGGGACAGGGCGAATTACTATGGCTACACCTTC . TRBJ1-2 TRBV12-5 TRBD1
CASRVAYSGNTIYF TGTGCCAGCAGAGTCGCATACTCTGGAAACACCATATATTTT . TRBJ1-3 TRBV28 .
CASSLDSHPNEKLFF TGCGCCAGCAGCTTGGATTCACACCCTAATGAAAAACTGTTTTTT . TRBJ1-4 TRBV5-1 .
CASSLDANYGYTF TGTGCCAGCAGCTTAGATGCTAACTATGGCTACACCTTC . TRBJ1-2 TRBV7-2 .
CASGSHQPQHF TGTGCCAGTGGGAGTCATCAGCCCCAGCATTTT . TRBJ1-5 TRBV19 .
CASSLFGPQHF TGTGCCAGCAGCTTATTCGGCCCCCAGCATTTT . TRBJ1-5 TRBV7-9 .
CASSERGLTDGYTF TGTGCCAGCAGTGAAAGGGGGTTGACGGATGGCTACACCTTC . TRBJ1-2 TRBV6-1 .
CASSIYRGQGTEAFF TGTGCCAGCAGCATATACAGGGGACAAGGGACTGAAGCTTTCTTT . TRBJ1-1 TRBV7-6 TRBD1
CASSQELGYEQYF TGCGCCAGCAGCCAAGAGCTCGGGTACGAGCAGTACTTC medium-sized TRBJ2-7 TRBV4-3 .
CASSFEGRWGTDTQYF TGCGCCAGCAGCTTTGAAGGGAGATGGGGCACAGATACGCAGTATTTT . TRBJ2-3 TRBV5-1 .
CASRPQILPHGYTF TGTGCCAGCAGGCCACAGATACTGCCACATGGCTACACCTTC . TRBJ1-2 TRBV2 .
CASSLDPTTANYGYTF TGTGCCAGCAGCTTAGATCCCACTACAGCTAACTATGGCTACACCTTC . TRBJ1-2 TRBV11-2 .
CASRRGSTEAFF TGCGCCAGCAGGAGGGGCTCGACTGAAGCTTTCTTT . TRBJ1-1 TRBV10-2 .
CASSPLREQAAKNIQYF TGTGCCAGCAGCCCCCTAAGGGAACAAGCGGCCAAAAACATTCAGTACTTC . TRBJ2-4 TRBV4-2 .
CASSSDSSGANVLTF TGTGCCAGCAGCTCAGACAGCTCTGGGGCCAACGTCCTGACTTTC . TRBJ2-6 TRBV2 .
CASRPWDEQYF TGTGCAAGTCGCCCCTGGGACGAGCAGTACTTC . TRBJ2-7 TRBV12-2 .